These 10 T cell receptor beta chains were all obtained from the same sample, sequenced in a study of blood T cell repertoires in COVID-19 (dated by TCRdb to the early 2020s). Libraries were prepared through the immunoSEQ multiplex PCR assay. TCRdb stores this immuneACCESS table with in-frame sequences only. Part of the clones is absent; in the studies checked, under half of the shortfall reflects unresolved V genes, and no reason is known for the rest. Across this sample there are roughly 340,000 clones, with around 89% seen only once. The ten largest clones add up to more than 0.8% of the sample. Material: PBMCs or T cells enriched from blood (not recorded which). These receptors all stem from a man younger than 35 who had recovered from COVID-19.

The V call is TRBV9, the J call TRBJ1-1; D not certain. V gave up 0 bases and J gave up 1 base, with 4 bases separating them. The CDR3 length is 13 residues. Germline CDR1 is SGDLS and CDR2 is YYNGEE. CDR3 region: CASSVAKNTEAFF. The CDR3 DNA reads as TGTGCCAGCAGCGTAGCTAAGAACACTGAAGCTTTCTTT.

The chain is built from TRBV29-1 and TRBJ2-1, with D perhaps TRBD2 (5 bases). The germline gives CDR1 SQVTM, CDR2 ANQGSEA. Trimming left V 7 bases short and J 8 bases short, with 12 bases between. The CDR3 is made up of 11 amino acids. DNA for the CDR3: TGCAGCGCACCGGGGAGCGATGAGCAGTTCTTC. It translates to CSAPGSDEQFF.

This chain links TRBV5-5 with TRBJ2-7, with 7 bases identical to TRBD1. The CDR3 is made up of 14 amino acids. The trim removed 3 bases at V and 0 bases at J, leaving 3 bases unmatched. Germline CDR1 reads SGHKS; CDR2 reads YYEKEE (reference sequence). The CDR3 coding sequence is TGTGCCAGCAGCTCTCGGGACAGCTCCTACGAGCAGTACTTC. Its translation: CASSSRDSSYEQYF.

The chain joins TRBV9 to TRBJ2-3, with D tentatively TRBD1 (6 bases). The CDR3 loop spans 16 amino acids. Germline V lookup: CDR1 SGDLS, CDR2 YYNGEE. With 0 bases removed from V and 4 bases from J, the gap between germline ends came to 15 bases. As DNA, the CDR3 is TGTGCCAGCAGCGTAGGAGGGGGTCAAAAGGCAGATACGCAGTATTTT. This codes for CASSVGGGQKADTQYF.

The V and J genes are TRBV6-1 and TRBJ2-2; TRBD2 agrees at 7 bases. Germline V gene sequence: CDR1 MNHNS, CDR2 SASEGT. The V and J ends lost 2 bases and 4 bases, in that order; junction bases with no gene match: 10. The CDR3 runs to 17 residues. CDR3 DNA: TGTGCCAGCAGTGAAATAGCCTGGGAGGGACTCACCGGGGAGCTGTTTTTT. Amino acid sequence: CASSEIAWEGLTGELFF.

The CDR3 spells CASSLDHGGSTSYNEQFF. CDR3 nucleotides: TGTGCCAGCAGCTTAGATCATGGAGGTTCTACCTCCTACAATGAGCAGTTCTTC. V usage is TRBV11-3 and J usage is TRBJ2-1, with D tentatively TRBD2 (5 bases). This CDR3 has 18 residues. Trimming left V 0 bases short and J 0 bases short, with 15 bases between. The germline V gene encodes CDR1 SGHNT and CDR2 YENEEA.

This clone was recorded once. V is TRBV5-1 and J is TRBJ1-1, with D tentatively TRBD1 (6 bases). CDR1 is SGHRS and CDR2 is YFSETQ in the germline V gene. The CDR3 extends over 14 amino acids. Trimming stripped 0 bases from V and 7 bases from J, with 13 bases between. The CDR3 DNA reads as TGCGCCAGCAGCTTGGACAGGGTCATGGGTGAAGCTTTCTTT. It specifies CASSLDRVMGEAFF.

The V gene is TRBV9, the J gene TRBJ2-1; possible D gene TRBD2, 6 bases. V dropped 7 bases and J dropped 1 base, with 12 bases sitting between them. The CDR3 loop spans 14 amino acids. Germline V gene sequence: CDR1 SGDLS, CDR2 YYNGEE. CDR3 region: CASARDSSYNEQFF. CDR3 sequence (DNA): TGTGCCAGCGCCAGGGACTCATCCTACAATGAGCAGTTCTTC.

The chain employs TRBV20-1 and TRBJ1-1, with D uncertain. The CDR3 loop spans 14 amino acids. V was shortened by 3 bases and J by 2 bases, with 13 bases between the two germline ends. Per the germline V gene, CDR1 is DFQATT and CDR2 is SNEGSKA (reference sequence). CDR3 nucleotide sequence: TGCAGTGCTAGTTGGCCGGGTGGAAACACTGAAGCTTTCTTT. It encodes CSASWPGGNTEAFF.

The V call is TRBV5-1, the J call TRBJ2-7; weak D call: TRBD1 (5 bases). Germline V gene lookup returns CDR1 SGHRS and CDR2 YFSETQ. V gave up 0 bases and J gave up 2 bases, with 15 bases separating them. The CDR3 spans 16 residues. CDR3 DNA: TGCGCCAGCAGCTTGGTACCGACAGCTACCACCTACGAGCAGTACTTC. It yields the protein CASSLVPTATTYEQYF.